This T cell receptor (beta chain) was identified during a study of early stage breast cancer tumors. Produced via immunoSEQ multiplex PCR; TCRdb's table is partial and in-frame only. The data contain some 5,500 clones, just under 70% of them singletons. The CDR3 loop spans 24 amino acids. Germline CDR1 MDHEN, CDR2 SYDVKM. V gave up 9 bases and J gave up 2 bases; unmatched junction bases: 35. The source material was normal breast tissue next to the tumor. The chain employs TRBV28 and TRBJ1-3; 9 bases map to TRBD1. The source of this sequence is a person in their sixties or seventies with breast cancer. CDR3 protein: CARSGKLQSCNIVGTGKTGNTIYF. The CDR3 DNA is TGTGCCAGGTCAGGGAAACTACAAAGCTGTAACATTGTGGGGACAGGGAAAACTGGAAACACCATATATTTT.